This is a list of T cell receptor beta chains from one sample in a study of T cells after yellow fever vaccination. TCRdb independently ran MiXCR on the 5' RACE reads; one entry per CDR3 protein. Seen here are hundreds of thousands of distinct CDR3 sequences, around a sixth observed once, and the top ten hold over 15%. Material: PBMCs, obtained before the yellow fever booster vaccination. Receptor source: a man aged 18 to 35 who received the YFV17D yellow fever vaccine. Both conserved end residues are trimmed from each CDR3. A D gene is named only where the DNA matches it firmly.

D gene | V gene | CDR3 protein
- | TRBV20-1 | SAREASARYNEQF
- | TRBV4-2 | ASSQGPTGDNEKLF
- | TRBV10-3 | AIRQGFGTGNTIY
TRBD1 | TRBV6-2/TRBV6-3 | ASSDNRGFSYNEQF
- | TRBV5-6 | ASSLKLRREDTQY
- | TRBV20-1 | SAMGSYTEAF
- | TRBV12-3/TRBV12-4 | ASSLVQGSTDTQY
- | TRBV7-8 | ASGRESYNEQF
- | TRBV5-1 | ASSWRGHAGELF
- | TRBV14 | ASSQAGALNTEAF
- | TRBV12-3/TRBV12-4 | ASILGGASQPQH
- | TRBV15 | ATSRDRLRGGQPQH
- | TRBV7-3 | ASSLGFGQPQH
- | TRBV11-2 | ASRTAFMNTEAF
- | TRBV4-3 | ASSQVALTQKNTEAF
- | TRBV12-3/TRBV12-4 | ASRTGSGYT